The 25 T cell receptor beta chains in this list originate from one sample, sequenced in a study of cytomegalovirus exposure and HLA in healthy donors (dated by TCRdb to 2016 to 2017). The method was the immunoSEQ multiplex PCR assay. TCRdb's version of the immuneACCESS table is confined to in-frame rearrangements and falls short of the full clone set. An unresolved V gene accounts for under half of the shortfall where checked; the remainder is of unknown origin. The sample table contains about 130,000 clones; only one count was recorded for about 94% of them. The top ten hold 1.5% to 2% of the sample. Sequencing was done on a sample of PBMCs. All receptors come from a man aged 18 to 30 in good health and CMV-seropositive.

The chain is built from TRBV29-1 and TRBJ1-3, with a possible D match to TRBD1 (6 bases). There are 16 residues in the CDR3. V was clipped by 0 bases and J by 5 bases, with 17 bases between them. Per germline, CDR1 SQVTM and CDR2 ANQGSEA. The CDR3 DNA sequence: TGCAGCGTTGAAGAACCCGCGACAGGCCGAAGAAACACCATATATTTT. Its translation: CSVEEPATGRRNTIYF.

The chain has TRBV4-1 and TRBJ2-6; the D is unclear. Looked up from germline, CDR1 is MGHRA and CDR2 is YSYEKL. The ends were cut back, 4 bases at V and 2 bases at J, with 3 bases in the middle. The CDR3 consists of 13 residues. CDR3 coding DNA: TGCGCCAGCAGCCCTCCTGGGGCCAACGTCCTGACTTTC. Residues: CASSPPGANVLTF.

The V gene is TRBV5-5, the J gene TRBJ2-1; tentatively, D is TRBD2 (6 bases). CDR1 and CDR2 (germline): SGHKS, YYEKEE (reference sequence). The CDR3 is made up of 13 amino acids. Trimming removed 0 bases at V and 7 bases at J, with 8 bases between. The CDR3 nucleotides read TGTGCCAGCAGCTTGGTCGGGGGAAATGAGCAGTTCTTC. Translating gives CASSLVGGNEQFF.

The rearrangement joins TRBV21-1 to TRBJ2-4; no DNA check was done on the table's D call, TRBD2. TRBV21-1 is classified as a pseudogene. The length of the CDR3 is 15 residues. CDR3 nucleotide sequence: TGTGCCAGCAGCAAATGCCAGGGACTAAGAAACATTCAGTACTTC. Translation gives CASSKCQGLRNIQYF.

The chain has TRBV28 and TRBJ2-6; 7 bases match TRBD2. Germline V gives CDR1 MDHEN, CDR2 SYDVKM. The CDR3 loop spans 19 amino acids. V was clipped by 3 bases and J by 4 bases; unmatched bases: 15. The CDR3 DNA is TGTGCCAGCAGTTTCTATTGGGGGGGAGGGCCAAGAGGGGCCAACGTCCTGACTTTC. It codes for CASSFYWGGGPRGANVLTF.

This sequence joins TRBV30 and TRBJ2-3; 11 positions agree with TRBD2. Losses at the gene ends were 5 bases for V and 0 bases for J; bases not matched to a gene: 7. This CDR3 comprises 16 residues. Per the germline V gene, CDR1 is GTSNPN and CDR2 is SVGIG (reference sequence). CDR3 coding DNA: TGTGCCTGGGGTTCCGGGACTAGCGGTAGCACAGATACGCAGTATTTT. This sequence encodes CAWGSGTSGSTDTQYF.

The V call is TRBV5-1, the J call TRBJ2-2; perhaps TRBD1 as D (6 bases). Deletions cut 4 bases from V and 6 bases from J, with 16 bases between. CDR1 and CDR2 (germline): SGHRS, YFSETQ. The CDR3 has 15 residues. This CDR3 reads CASSNRDTSAGELFF. The CDR3 bases are TGCGCCAGCAGCAACCGGGACACATCCGCCGGGGAGCTGTTTTTT.

The chain recombines TRBV15 with TRBJ1-5; tentatively, D is TRBD1 (6 bases). In germline, CDR1 is LNHNV, CDR2 YYDKDF (reference sequence). This CDR3 has 17 amino acids. V lost 0 bases, J lost 3 bases, and 15 bases lay in between. The CDR3 sequence: CATSRDRGLGINQPQHF. The CDR3 nucleotides read TGTGCCACCAGCAGAGATAGGGGGTTGGGGATCAATCAGCCCCAGCATTTT.

The chain has TRBV27 and TRBJ1-1, with TRBD1 matching over 9 bases. Germline CDR1 and CDR2: MNHEY and SMNVEV (reference sequence). V shed 4 bases and J 5 bases; nucleotides not matched to a gene: 5. The CDR3 has 14 residues. CDR3 sequence: CASSSTGGRTEAFF. The CDR3 coding sequence is TGTGCCAGCAGTTCGACAGGGGGAAGAACTGAAGCTTTCTTT.

This clone was found a few times. V gene TRBV21-1 combines with J gene TRBJ2-1; the D call of TRBD2 is as the table states it, not checked on the DNA. TRBV21-1 is a known pseudogene. The CDR3 consists of 16 residues. The CDR3 coding sequence is TGTGCCAGCAGCAATAGACTAGCGGGAGAGTACAATGAGCAGTTCTTC. Amino acid sequence: CASSNRLAGEYNEQFF.

The chain links TRBV7-2 to TRBJ1-1; D not resolved. Germline V gene lookup returns CDR1 SGHTA and CDR2 FQGNSA. CDR3 length equals 13 residues. The ends were cut back, 3 bases at V and 3 bases at J, with 8 bases in the middle. The CDR3 is CASSLSRDTEAFF. Written as DNA, the CDR3 is TGTGCCAGCAGCTTGAGTCGGGACACTGAAGCTTTCTTT.

The chain joins TRBV5-1 to TRBJ1-1; 10 bases fit TRBD1. Per the germline V gene, CDR1 is SGHRS and CDR2 is YFSETQ. The CDR3 consists of 15 residues. Trimming took 9 bases from V and 4 from J; bases not matched to a gene: 12. CDR3 loop: CATQMGDRGTTEAFF. The CDR3 DNA is TGCGCCACCCAAATGGGGGACAGGGGTACCACTGAAGCTTTCTTT.

V and J are TRBV28 and TRBJ2-3; 14 bases line up with TRBD2. The germline gives CDR1 MDHEN, CDR2 SYDVKM. J lost 4 bases, V lost 4 bases, and 7 bases had no gene match. The CDR3 contains 17 residues. CDR3 residues: CASSSLGLAGAPDTQYF. CDR3 DNA sequence: TGTGCCAGCAGTTCGCTGGGACTAGCGGGAGCCCCAGATACGCAGTATTTT.

The chain joins TRBV18 to TRBJ1-1; a weak D match, TRBD1 (5 bases). CDR1 is KGHSH, CDR2 LQKENI, per germline. CDR3 length: 15 amino acids. With 1 base removed from V and 2 bases from J, the gap between germline ends came to 11 bases. The CDR3 spells CASSPLAGPNTEAFF. The CDR3 DNA is TGTGCCAGCTCACCACTAGCAGGGCCAAACACTGAAGCTTTCTTT.

The chain is built from TRBV2 and TRBJ2-7; D perhaps matches TRBD2 (6 bases). Germline V lookup: CDR1 SNHLY, CDR2 FYNNEI. The CDR3 has 16 residues. Between the trimmed V and J ends, which lost 3 bases and 6 bases, there was a span of 21 bases. The CDR3 reads CASSDGDLGGVSEQYF. In nucleotides, the CDR3 is TGTGCCAGCAGTGACGGAGATCTGGGGGGAGTCTCCGAGCAGTACTTC.

This clone showed up just once. The rearrangement uses TRBV30 and TRBJ1-2, with D unresolved. The V end lost 3 bases, the J end lost 4 bases, and 9 bases lay between the germline ends. Germline CDR1 GTSNPN, CDR2 SVGIG (reference sequence). This CDR3 has 12 amino acids. CDR3 amino acids: CAWSPRGYGYTF. The CDR3 region has the DNA TGTGCCTGGAGCCCCCGGGGCTATGGCTACACCTTC.

The chain combines TRBV5-1 with TRBJ2-7; 12 nucleotides line up with TRBD2. The CDR3 covers 16 residues. The germline CDR1 and CDR2 sequences are SGHRS and YFSETQ. J was trimmed by 6 bases and V by 0 bases; bases with no gene match: 7. CDR3 DNA sequence: TGCGCCAGCAGCTTGGATCTAGCGGGAGGGCCCCGCGAGCAGTACTTC. This codes for CASSLDLAGGPREQYF.

This chain links TRBV5-1 with TRBJ2-5, with 7 bases identical to TRBD1. CDR1 and CDR2 from the germline V gene are SGHRS and YFSETQ. The CDR3 runs to 15 residues. J gave up 4 bases and V 4 bases, and 10 bases lay outside the gene matches. The DNA of the CDR3 is TGCGCCAGCAGCCAAGGACAGGACATTTTAGAGACCCAGTACTTC. Translating it yields CASSQGQDILETQYF.

The chain recombines TRBV7-6 with TRBJ2-1; 14 bases map to TRBD2. This CDR3 has 15 amino acids. The V gene end was trimmed by 5 bases and the J gene end by 9 bases; junction bases not matched to a gene: 6. Germline-derived CDR1 and CDR2 are SGHVS and FNYEAQ. The CDR3 protein is CASSLGTSGRPEQFF. CDR3 DNA: TGTGCCAGCAGCCTCGGGACTAGCGGGAGACCTGAGCAGTTCTTC.

The genes are TRBV27 and TRBJ2-3, with 7 bases identical to TRBD2. CDR3 length: 16 residues. The germline V gene encodes CDR1 MNHEY and CDR2 SMNVEV (reference sequence). V gave up 5 bases and J gave up 0 bases; unmatched junction bases: 8. The DNA for the CDR3 is TGTGCCAGCAGTCCAGGACTAGGCTATAGCACAGATACGCAGTATTTT. Protein sequence: CASSPGLGYSTDTQYF.

V and J are TRBV19 and TRBJ1-2; D not certain. From germline, CDR1 is LNHDA and CDR2 SQIVND (reference sequence). V lost 2 bases, J lost 5 bases, and 12 bases lay in between. The CDR3 length is 14 residues. CDR3 sequence: CASSISGRGYGYTF. The CDR3 bases are TGTGCCAGTAGTATATCCGGGAGAGGGTATGGCTACACCTTC.

The V gene is TRBV29-1, the J gene TRBJ2-6; D gene uncertain. The CDR3 spans 16 residues. V lost 0 bases and J 0 bases, leaving 9 bases between the germline ends. Per germline, CDR1 SQVTM and CDR2 ANQGSEA. The CDR3: CSVEEGRNSGANVLTF. The DNA of the CDR3 is TGCAGCGTTGAAGAGGGCAGGAACTCTGGGGCCAACGTCCTGACTTTC.

This chain uses TRBV28 with TRBJ2-3; 12 positions match TRBD2. The ends lost 5 bases at V and 2 bases at J; junction bases unmatched: 17. CDR3 length: 20 residues. Germline values: CDR1 MDHEN, CDR2 SYDVKM. The DNA of the CDR3 is TGTGCCAGCAGTACAACCCACGCCACACGACTAGCGGGAGACACAGATACGCAGTATTTT. Protein: CASSTTHATRLAGDTDTQYF. Using reference TRBV28 and TRBJ2-3 for the parts outside the CDR3, the full variable domain is DVKVTQSSRYLVKRTGEKVFLECVQDMDHENMFWYRQDPGLGLRLIYFSYDVKMKEKGDIPEGYSVSREKKERFSLILESASTNQTSMYLCASSTTHATRLAGDTDTQYFGPGTRLTVL.

V usage is TRBV2 and J usage is TRBJ2-7, with TRBD2 identical over 7 bases. CDR1 and CDR2 (germline): SNHLY, FYNNEI. This CDR3 is 13 amino acids long. V shed 8 bases and J 2 bases; nucleotides not matched to a gene: 6. Here the CDR3 DNA reads TGTGCCAGCCGGGGGGAGGTGACCTACGAGCAGTACTTC. Its translation: CASRGEVTYEQYF. The full variable domain, with the rest looked up from reference TRBV2 and TRBJ2-7, is EPEVTQTPSHQVTQMGQEVILRCVPISNHLYFYWYRQILGQKVEFLVSFYNNEISEKSEIFDDQFSVERPDGSNFTLKIRSTKLEDSAMYFCASRGEVTYEQYFGPGTRLTVT.

The V call is TRBV5-1, the J call TRBJ2-2, with 7 bases aligning to TRBD1. The V gene end was trimmed by 7 bases and the J gene end by 6 bases; junction bases not matched to a gene: 12. The CDR3 runs 15 residues. Per germline, CDR1 SGHRS and CDR2 YFSETQ. The CDR3 DNA follows: TGCGCCAGCCTAAACATCACAGGGGTTCCCGGGGAGCTGTTTTTT. Its protein product is CASLNITGVPGELFF. The entire variable domain, with the rest obtained from reference TRBV5-1 and TRBJ2-2, is as follows: KAGVTQTPRYLIKTRGQQVTLSCSPISGHRSVSWYQQTPGQGLQFLFEYFSETQRNKGNFPGRFSGRQFSNSRSEMNVSTLELGDSALYLCASLNITGVPGELFFGEGSRLTVL.